The 6 T cell receptor beta chains in this list originate from one sample, sequenced in a study of response to subunit inactivated influenza vaccine. TCRdb re-derived calls from the RT-PCR reads in MiXCR, one entry per CDR3 protein. The table has about 540,000 distinct CDR3 sequences, roughly 25% seen once; the top ten hold approximately 2.9%. The same data also went into a second study, on T cells expressing NK-cell markers. As that report states: Production of TCR beta cDNA relied on 5'RACE template switching with UMIs.

The source material was CD4+ T cells sorted from PBMCs, sampled roughly 13 days after vaccination. These receptors came from a man between 50 and 59 years old who received an inactivated influenza vaccine.

This clonotype appeared a few times. The chain combines TRBV10-3 with TRBJ2-2; 7 nucleotides align to TRBD2. The CDR3 runs to 14 residues. Germline V gives CDR1 ENHRY, CDR2 SYGVKD. V was clipped by 3 bases and J by 5 bases; unmatched bases: 3. The DNA for the CDR3 is TGTGCCATCAGTGAAGCGGGGAGGACCGGGGAGCTGTTTTTT. It codes for CAISEAGRTGELFF.

V usage is TRBV7-9 and J usage is TRBJ2-7; perhaps TRBD2 as D (6 bases). V was pared by 5 bases and J by 4 bases, with 18 bases between. The CDR3 is 15 amino acids. From germline, CDR1 is SEHNR and CDR2 FQNEAQ (reference sequence). CDR3 bases: TGTGCCAGCAGCCCCCTTAGCGGTGAAGTATACGAGCAGTACTTC. Translated, it gives CASSPLSGEVYEQYF.

This chain links TRBV11-2 with TRBJ1-2; 7 nucleotides align to TRBD1. Germline values: CDR1 SGHAT, CDR2 FQNNGV. Trimming removed 0 bases from V and 6 bases from J; junction bases left unmatched: 4. The CDR3 is made up of 14 amino acids. As DNA, the CDR3 is TGTGCCAGCAGCTTAGAGACAGGGACAGATGGCTACACCTTC. The encoded protein is CASSLETGTDGYTF. The variable domain in full, completed from reference TRBV11-2 and TRBJ1-2, reads EAGVAQSPRYKIIEKRQSVAFWCNPISGHATLYWYQQILGQGPKLLIQFQNNGVVDDSQLPKDRFSAERLKGVDSTLKIQPAKLEDSAVYLCASSLETGTDGYTFGSGTRLTVV.

The chain links TRBV5-1 to TRBJ1-2, with no clear D. The germline V gene has CDR1 SGHRS and CDR2 YFSETQ. There are 14 residues in the CDR3. Deletions cut 3 bases from V and 0 bases from J, with 9 bases between. The CDR3 protein is CASSWSDPNYGYTF. The DNA of the CDR3 is TGCGCCAGCAGCTGGAGCGACCCTAACTATGGCTACACCTTC.

This clonotype was seen only a few times. The chain uses TRBV20-1 and TRBJ2-1, with 10 nucleotides matching TRBD1. Germline CDR1 is DFQATT and CDR2 is SNEGSKA (reference sequence). The CDR3 is 15 residues long. The J segment lost 0 bases and the V segment lost 5 bases, leaving 4 bases of the junction unmatched. The CDR3 nucleotides read TGCAGTGCTGGGACAGGGGAAAGCTCCTACAATGAGCAGTTCTTC. Protein sequence: CSAGTGESSYNEQFF.

This clonotype was recorded a few times. The chain joins TRBV29-1 to TRBJ2-5, with D perhaps TRBD2 (5 bases). The CDR3 contains 13 residues. The germline CDR1 and CDR2 sequences are SQVTM and ANQGSEA. V dropped 7 bases and J dropped 7 bases, with 19 bases sitting between them. As DNA, the CDR3 is TGCAGCGGTTACGATCAGGAGGCCGGGACCCAGTACTTC. This sequence encodes CSGYDQEAGTQYF.